This T cell receptor beta chain originates from a study of T cell repertoires in ileal Crohn's disease. On the study more broadly: Thiopurines (about twelve) or anti-TNF agents (roughly 18) were given postoperatively to about half.

Profiling relied on immunoSEQ multiplex PCR, and the TCRdb table lists in-frame clones only, not all of them. Seen here are about 15,000 clones, about 91% observed once, and the top ten hold around 5.4%. Included were adult ileal or ileocolonic Crohn's patients indicated for ileocolonic resection. With regard to this clone: Its antigen remains unknown.

General study results and limits: Every patient over 26.8% clonality showed endoscopic recurrence.

The sequence was obtained from an adult with Crohn's disease. Sample: ileal tissue.

CDR3 DNA sequence: TGTGCCAGCAGACCTCCAGGGGCGAGTTATGGCTACACCTTC. Translating gives CASRPPGASYGYTF. This chain connects TRBV28 to TRBJ1-2; D might be TRBD1 (6 bases). The CDR3 has 14 residues. V was trimmed by 6 bases and J by 5 bases, leaving 16 bases between them. Germline assignment: CDR1 MDHEN and CDR2 SYDVKM.